Following are 28 T cell receptor beta chains from one sample sequenced in a study of blood T cell repertoires in COVID-19. The protocol was immunoSEQ multiplex PCR, while the TCRdb copy is restricted to in-frame clones and leaves out a portion. The table records fewer than 400,000 clones, approximately 85% of them present only once. Sequenced material: PBMCs or T cells enriched from blood (not recorded which). The receptors shown here come from a man aged 25-40 years who had recovered from COVID-19.

This chain joins TRBV14 and TRBJ1-1; a possible D gene is TRBD1 (6 bases). The germline V and J ends were trimmed by 4 bases and 3 bases, with 9 bases remaining between them. Germline lookup yields CDR1 SGHDN and CDR2 FVKESK. The CDR3 extends over 13 amino acids. The CDR3 protein is CASSLNRDTEAFF. The CDR3 DNA follows: TGTGCCAGCAGCCTAAACAGGGACACTGAAGCTTTCTTT.

This clone has only a few counts. The chain links TRBV2 to TRBJ1-6, with TRBD1 matching over 7 bases. This CDR3 is built from 15 residues. Trimming removed 6 bases from V and 8 bases from J; junction bases left unmatched: 10. Germline V gene sequence: CDR1 SNHLY, CDR2 FYNNEI. DNA for the CDR3: TGTGCCAGCAGCCCAAGGAGGGGGCAGGATTCACCCCTCCACTTT. Amino acids: CASSPRRGQDSPLHF.

The V and J genes are TRBV13 and TRBJ1-1; D possibly corresponds to TRBD1 (6 bases). The CDR3 is 16 residues long. V shed 2 bases and J shed 1 base, with 14 bases lying between them. Germline lookup yields CDR1 PRHDT and CDR2 FYEKMQ (reference sequence). This CDR3 is CASSLFQGRGNTEAFF. The CDR3 DNA follows: TGTGCCAGCAGCTTATTCCAGGGGCGTGGGAACACTGAAGCTTTCTTT.

This chain joins TRBV2 and TRBJ1-2, with TRBD1 as a possible D gene (6 bases). Trimming shortened V by 6 bases and J by 8 bases, and 16 bases separated the two germline ends. Per germline, CDR1 SNHLY and CDR2 FYNNEI. This CDR3 has 13 amino acids. The CDR3 spells CASSPGGQGGYTF. The CDR3 region has the DNA TGTGCCAGCAGCCCCGGGGGGCAGGGAGGCTACACCTTC.

This clone was counted once. CDR3 region: CASSFRTGPYEQYF. The CDR3 coding sequence is TGTGCCAGCAGCTTTCGGACAGGGCCCTACGAGCAGTACTTC. This chain connects TRBV4-2 to TRBJ2-7, with TRBD1 identical over 8 bases. This CDR3 has 14 amino acids. Germline V CDR1 and CDR2: LGHNA, YNFKEQ. V was clipped by 5 bases and J by 2 bases; unmatched bases: 5.

The chain recombines TRBV6-5 with TRBJ1-3; weak D call: TRBD1 (6 bases). V was clipped by 0 bases and J by 4 bases, with 13 bases between them. Per the germline V gene, CDR1 is MNHEY and CDR2 is SVGAGI. There are 16 residues in the CDR3. The CDR3 DNA is TGTGCCAGCAGTTACTCAAGCAGGGGAACAGGAAACACCATATATTTT. Protein sequence: CASSYSSRGTGNTIYF.

The rearrangement links TRBV7-9 to TRBJ1-1; maybe TRBD1 (6 bases). The CDR3 is 12 residues long. Trimming stripped 2 bases from V and 10 bases from J, with 11 bases between. Germline V gene sequence: CDR1 SEHNR, CDR2 FQNEAQ (reference sequence). The CDR3 spells CASSLTQGVAFF. CDR3 nucleotide sequence: TGTGCCAGCAGCTTAACACAGGGTGTAGCTTTCTTT.

The V call is TRBV18, the J call TRBJ2-7; TRBD1 aligns across 7 bases. J lost 1 base, V lost 3 bases, and 0 bases had no gene match. The CDR3 is made up of 13 amino acids. Germline V CDR1 and CDR2: KGHSH, LQKENI. The CDR3 DNA reads TGTGCCAGCTCACCGGGACAGTCCTACGAGCAGTACTTC. This sequence encodes CASSPGQSYEQYF.

This sequence joins TRBV19 and TRBJ1-1, with D perhaps TRBD1 (6 bases). Trimming took off 3 bases at V and 0 bases at J, with 14 bases between the two ends. The CDR3 sequence is 16 residues long. Per germline, CDR1 LNHDA and CDR2 SQIVND (reference sequence). The CDR3 DNA reads TGTGCCAGTAGTATTGATTGGGGGGGCCTGAACACTGAAGCTTTCTTT. Translation gives CASSIDWGGLNTEAFF.

In this sample, this clone turned up a few times. The chain links TRBV19 to TRBJ1-3; tentatively, D is TRBD1 (5 bases). The germline V gene encodes CDR1 LNHDA and CDR2 SQIVND (reference sequence). This CDR3 is 15 amino acids long. The V and J ends lost 6 bases and 0 bases respectively, with 12 bases between them. The CDR3 here is CASSGGSSSGNTIYF. CDR3 nucleotide sequence: TGTGCCAGTAGCGGGGGATCGTCCTCTGGAAACACCATATATTTT. The entire variable domain, with the rest obtained from reference TRBV19 and TRBJ1-3, is as follows: DGGITQSPKYLFRKEGQNVTLSCEQNLNHDAMYWYRQDPGQGLRLIYYSQIVNDFQKGDIAEGYSVSREKKESFPLTVTSAQKNPTAFYLCASSGGSSSGNTIYFGEGSWLTVV.

V is TRBV11-3 and J is TRBJ1-4, with a possible D match to TRBD1 (5 bases). V gave up 3 bases and J gave up 5 bases, with 13 bases separating them. This CDR3 spans 15 amino acids. The germline V gene has CDR1 SGHNT and CDR2 YENEEA. The CDR3 coding sequence is TGTGCCAGCAGCTTGGGTCAAGGGGAAAATGAAAAACTGTTTTTT. The encoded protein is CASSLGQGENEKLFF. Full variable domain (remainder filled in from reference TRBV11-3 and TRBJ1-4): EAGVVQSPRYKIIEKKQPVAFWCNPISGHNTLYWYLQNLGQGPELLIRYENEEAVDDSQLPKDRFSAERLKGVDSTLKIQPAELGDSAVYLCASSLGQGENEKLFFGSGTQLSVL.

J is TRBJ2-6 and V is TRBV24-1, with D unresolved. V gave up 5 bases and J gave up 1 base, with 2 bases separating them. In germline, CDR1 is KGHDR, CDR2 SFDVKD. This CDR3 has 13 amino acids. As DNA, the CDR3 is TGTGCCACCAGTGCATCTGGGGCCAACGTCCTGACTTTC. Translating it yields CATSASGANVLTF.

The chain uses TRBV6-5 and TRBJ2-7, with 8 bases aligning to TRBD2. The CDR3 has 13 residues. Looked up from germline, CDR1 is MNHEY and CDR2 is SVGAGI. The J segment lost 2 bases and the V segment lost 7 bases, leaving 4 bases of the junction unmatched. CDR3 protein: CASTSGLAYEQYF. The CDR3 DNA reads as TGTGCCAGCACCTCGGGACTAGCCTACGAGCAGTACTTC.

A remark on this clone: Germline is not matched at one junction end, which may reflect a read error. The chain is built from TRBV30 and TRBJ1-4, with TRBD1 matching over 7 bases. The CDR3 runs 13 residues. Looked up from germline, CDR1 is GTSNPN and CDR2 is SVGIG (reference sequence). As DNA, the CDR3 is TGTGCCTGGAGCTCCCTACGGAGGGGGCAGGTCTCTTTT. This translates into CAWSSLRRGQVSF.

The chain has TRBV19 and TRBJ1-2, with D unclear. CDR1 and CDR2 from the germline V gene are LNHDA and SQIVND (reference sequence). The CDR3 sequence is 12 residues long. The ends were cut back, 4 bases at V and 5 bases at J, with 8 bases in the middle. CDR3 nucleotides: TGTGCCAGTAGTACCTCAGTATATGGCTACACCTTC. Amino acids: CASSTSVYGYTF.

The chain links TRBV30 to TRBJ2-7; TRBD2 aligns across 7 bases. Trimming removed 0 bases from V and 4 bases from J; junction bases left unmatched: 9. This CDR3 is 15 amino acids long. Germline V CDR1 and CDR2: GTSNPN, SVGIG (reference sequence). The CDR3 sequence is CAWSVLGGGRYEQYF. Here the CDR3 DNA reads TGTGCCTGGAGTGTACTTGGCGGGGGTCGGTACGAGCAGTACTTC. Using reference TRBV30 and TRBJ2-7 for the parts outside the CDR3, the full variable domain is SQTIHQWPATLVQPVGSPLSLECTVEGTSNPNLYWYRQAAGRGLQLLFYSVGIGQISSEVPQNLSASRPQDRQFILSSKKLLLSDSGFYLCAWSVLGGGRYEQYFGPGTRLTVT.

This clone was observed a single time. The DNA of the CDR3 is TGTGCCAGCAGTGCCTCCCCGGCAGGGGCCTCCAATGAGCAGTTCTTC. Translation gives CASSASPAGASNEQFF. This sequence joins TRBV6-4 and TRBJ2-1, with a tentative D call TRBD1 (6 bases). Trimming removed 4 bases from V and 6 bases from J, with 19 bases in between. The germline V gene has CDR1 MRHNA and CDR2 SNTAGT. This CDR3 is built from 16 residues.

The rearrangement joins TRBV7-8 to TRBJ2-1; D is ambiguous. V dropped 5 bases and J dropped 4 bases, with 9 bases sitting between them. CDR3 length: 13 amino acids. Germline assignment: CDR1 SGHVS and CDR2 FQNEAQ. The CDR3 DNA sequence: TGTGCCAGCAGCCTTCGAGAGTACAATGAGCAGTTCTTC. This sequence encodes CASSLREYNEQFF.

The chain carries TRBV7-2 and TRBJ2-5; 8 bases are shared with TRBD2. Unmatched junction bases numbered 3, after V lost 1 base and J lost 5 bases. The CDR3 length is 14 residues. From germline, CDR1 is SGHTA and CDR2 FQGNSA. In DNA, the CDR3 is TGTGCCAGCAGCTTAGACGGGGGGGCCGAGACCCAGTACTTC. Protein: CASSLDGGAETQYF.

The chain carries TRBV9 and TRBJ2-2, with 11 nucleotides matching TRBD1. This CDR3 has 19 amino acids. V lost 3 bases, J lost 5 bases, and 15 bases stayed unmatched. Germline V gene lookup returns CDR1 SGDLS and CDR2 YYNGEE. CDR3 coding DNA: TGTGCCAGCAGCGCCCAACAAACCCCGGACAGGGGGCATACCGGGGAGCTGTTTTTT. This encodes CASSAQQTPDRGHTGELFF.

This clone was recorded once. J is TRBJ2-1 and V is TRBV9, with TRBD2 identical over 8 bases. CDR1 and CDR2 (germline): SGDLS, YYNGEE. This CDR3 comprises 17 residues. The ends lost 4 bases at V and 0 bases at J; junction bases unmatched: 9. CDR3 bases: TGTGCCAGCAGCTTCGGAGGCGGGGGGACCTCCTACAATGAGCAGTTCTTC. It is translated as CASSFGGGGTSYNEQFF. Full variable domain (remainder filled in from reference TRBV9 and TRBJ2-1): DSGVTQTPKHLITATGQRVTLRCSPRSGDLSVYWYQQSLDQGLQFLIQYYNGEERAKGNILERFSAQQFPDLHSELNLSSLELGDSALYFCASSFGGGGTSYNEQFFGPGTRLTVL.

The chain carries TRBV10-1 and TRBJ2-2, with a possible D match to TRBD2 (6 bases). V shed 5 bases and J shed 4 bases, with 11 bases lying between them. The CDR3 is made up of 14 amino acids. Looked up from germline, CDR1 is WNHNN and CDR2 is SYGVQD (reference sequence). As DNA, the CDR3 is TGCGCCAGCAGTTGGGACTTACTCACCGGGGAGCTGTTTTTT. Translation: CASSWDLLTGELFF.

In DNA, the CDR3 is TGTGCCAGCAGCTTCTCTGGACAGGGGGCCTACGAGCAGTACTTC. Its translation is CASSFSGQGAYEQYF. The chain carries TRBV7-2 and TRBJ2-7; 10 nucleotides line up with TRBD1. Germline trimming cut 3 bases from V and 2 bases from J; bases unmatched to any gene: 4. The CDR3 is made up of 15 amino acids. Germline V CDR1 and CDR2: SGHTA, FQGNSA.

V and J are TRBV6-5 and TRBJ1-2, with a weak D call TRBD1 (5 bases). In germline, CDR1 is MNHEY, CDR2 SVGAGI. The CDR3 has 12 amino acids. Deletions cut 2 bases from V and 7 bases from J, with 8 bases between. The CDR3 region is CASSYPGFGYTF. DNA of the CDR3: TGTGCCAGCAGTTACCCAGGGTTTGGCTACACCTTC.

The J gene is TRBJ1-3, the V gene TRBV7-6; TRBD1 matches 9 bases. The CDR3 spans 17 residues. Losses at the gene ends were 1 base for V and 1 base for J; bases not matched to a gene: 5. From germline, CDR1 is SGHVS and CDR2 FNYEAQ. CDR3 region: CASSLGQGVSSGNTIYF. CDR3 nucleotide sequence: TGTGCCAGCAGCTTAGGACAGGGGGTTTCGTCTGGAAACACCATATATTTT.

The V and J genes are TRBV18 and TRBJ2-7; D uncertain. V lost 6 bases, J lost 6 bases, and 15 bases lay in between. CDR1 and CDR2 (germline): KGHSH, LQKENI. The CDR3 is made up of 13 amino acids. CDR3 nucleotide sequence: TGTGCCAGCTCCGTACCTGGAGCCAGCGAGCAGTACTTC. Translated, it gives CASSVPGASEQYF.

This clone appeared once. The V call is TRBV7-9, the J call TRBJ1-4, with 8 bases aligning to TRBD1. Trimming took 1 base from V and 8 from J; bases not matched to a gene: 6. The CDR3 runs to 15 residues. Germline-derived CDR1 and CDR2 are SEHNR and FQNEAQ (reference sequence). The CDR3 loop is CASSLGVDRGEKLFF. CDR3 coding DNA: TGTGCCAGCAGCTTAGGGGTCGACAGGGGAGAAAAACTGTTTTTT.

The chain combines TRBV6-5 with TRBJ1-6; perhaps TRBD1 as D (5 bases). Trimming removed 5 bases from V and 5 bases from J, with 13 bases in between. Germline-derived CDR1 and CDR2 are MNHEY and SVGAGI. CDR3 size: 15 residues. DNA of the CDR3: TGTGCCAGCAGTATCTACAGGCCGGATAATTCACCCCTCCACTTT. It codes for CASSIYRPDNSPLHF.